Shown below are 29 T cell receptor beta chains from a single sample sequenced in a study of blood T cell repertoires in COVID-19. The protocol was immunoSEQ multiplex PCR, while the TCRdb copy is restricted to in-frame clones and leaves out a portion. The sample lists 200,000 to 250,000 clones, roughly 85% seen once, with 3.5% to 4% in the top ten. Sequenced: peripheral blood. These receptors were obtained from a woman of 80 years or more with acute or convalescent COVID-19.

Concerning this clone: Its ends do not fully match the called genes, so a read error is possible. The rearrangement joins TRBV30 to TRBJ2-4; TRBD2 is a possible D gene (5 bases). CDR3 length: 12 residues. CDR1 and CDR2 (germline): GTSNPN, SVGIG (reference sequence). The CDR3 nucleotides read TGTGCCTGGGGTGTGCGGGAAAACATTCAGTACTTC. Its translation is CAWGVRENIQYF.

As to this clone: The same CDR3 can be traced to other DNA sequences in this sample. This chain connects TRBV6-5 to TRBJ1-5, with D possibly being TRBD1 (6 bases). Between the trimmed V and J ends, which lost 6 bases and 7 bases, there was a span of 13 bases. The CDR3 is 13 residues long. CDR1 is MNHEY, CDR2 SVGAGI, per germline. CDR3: CASSPDRNQPQHF. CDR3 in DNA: TGTGCCAGCAGCCCAGACAGGAACCAGCCCCAGCATTTT.

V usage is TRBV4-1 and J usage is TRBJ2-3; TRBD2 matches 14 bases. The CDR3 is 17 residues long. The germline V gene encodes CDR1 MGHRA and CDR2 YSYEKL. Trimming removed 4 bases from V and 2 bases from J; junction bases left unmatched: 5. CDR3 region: CASSPGLAGEYTDTQYF. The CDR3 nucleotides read TGCGCCAGCAGCCCGGGACTAGCGGGGGAATACACAGATACGCAGTATTTT.

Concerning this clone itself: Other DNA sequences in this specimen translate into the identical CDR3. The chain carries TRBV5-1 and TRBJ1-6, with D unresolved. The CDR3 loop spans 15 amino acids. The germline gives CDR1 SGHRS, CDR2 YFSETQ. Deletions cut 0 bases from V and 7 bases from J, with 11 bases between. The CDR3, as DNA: TGCGCCAGCAGCTTGGGAACAGACTACAATTCACCCCTCCACTTT. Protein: CASSLGTDYNSPLHF.

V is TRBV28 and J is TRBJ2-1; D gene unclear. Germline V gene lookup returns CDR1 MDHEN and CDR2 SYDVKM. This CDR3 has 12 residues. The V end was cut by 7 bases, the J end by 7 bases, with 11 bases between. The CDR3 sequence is CASTFSGNEQFF. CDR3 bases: TGTGCCAGCACCTTCTCCGGTAATGAGCAGTTCTTC.

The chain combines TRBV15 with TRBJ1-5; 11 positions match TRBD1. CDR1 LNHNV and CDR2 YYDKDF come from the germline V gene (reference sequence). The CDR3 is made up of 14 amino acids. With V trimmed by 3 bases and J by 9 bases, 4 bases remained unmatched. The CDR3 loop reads CATSRDRGPWPQHF. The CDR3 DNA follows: TGTGCCACCAGCAGGGACAGGGGGCCTTGGCCCCAGCATTTT.

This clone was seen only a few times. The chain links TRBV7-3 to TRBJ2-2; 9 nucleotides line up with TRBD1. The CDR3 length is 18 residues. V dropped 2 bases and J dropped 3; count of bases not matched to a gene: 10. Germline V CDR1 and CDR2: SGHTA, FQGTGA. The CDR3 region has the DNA TGTGCCAGCAGCTTACGGTCCTCCCGACAGGGGGACACCGGGGAGCTGTTTTTT. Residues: CASSLRSSRQGDTGELFF.

The CDR3: CATSRDFFYGQGVSGAGELFF. The CDR3 nucleotides are TGTGCCACCAGCAGAGATTTTTTTTATGGGCAGGGGGTGTCAGGTGCCGGGGAGCTGTTTTTT. V gene TRBV15 combines with J gene TRBJ2-2, with TRBD1 matching 7 bases. After removal of 0 bases from V and 6 bases from J, the junction contained 22 bases not matched to a gene. The CDR3 sequence is 21 residues long. From germline, CDR1 is LNHNV and CDR2 YYDKDF (reference sequence).

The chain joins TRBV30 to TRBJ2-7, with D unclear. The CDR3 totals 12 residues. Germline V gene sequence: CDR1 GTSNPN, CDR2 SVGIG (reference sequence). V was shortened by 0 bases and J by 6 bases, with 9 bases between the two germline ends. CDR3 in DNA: TGTGCCTGGAGTGTGCGGCCTGGCGAGCAGTACTTC. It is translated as CAWSVRPGEQYF.

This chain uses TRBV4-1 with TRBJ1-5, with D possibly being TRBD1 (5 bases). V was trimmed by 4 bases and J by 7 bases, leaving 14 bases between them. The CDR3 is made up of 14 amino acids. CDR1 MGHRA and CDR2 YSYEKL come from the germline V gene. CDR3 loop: CASSPTGGLQPQHF. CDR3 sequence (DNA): TGCGCCAGCAGCCCCACGGGGGGATTGCAGCCCCAGCATTTT.

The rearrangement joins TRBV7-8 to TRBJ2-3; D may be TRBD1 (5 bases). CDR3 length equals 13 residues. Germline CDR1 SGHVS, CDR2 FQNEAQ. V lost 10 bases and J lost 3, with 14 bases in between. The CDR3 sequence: CATRKGMTDTQYF. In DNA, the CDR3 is TGTGCCACAAGGAAGGGGATGACAGATACGCAGTATTTT.

The CDR3 spells CASSRRDSGDSPLHF. CDR3 DNA: TGTGCCAGCTCACGACGGGACTCCGGGGATTCACCCCTCCACTTT. The chain recombines TRBV18 with TRBJ1-6; D is perhaps TRBD1 (5 bases). CDR3 size: 15 residues. Deletions cut 4 bases from V and 8 bases from J, with 15 bases between. Germline V gene sequence: CDR1 KGHSH, CDR2 LQKENI.

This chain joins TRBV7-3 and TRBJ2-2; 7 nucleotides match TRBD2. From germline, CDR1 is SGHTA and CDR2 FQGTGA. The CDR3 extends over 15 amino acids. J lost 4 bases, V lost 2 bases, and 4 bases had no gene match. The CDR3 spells CASSLWGGSTGELFF. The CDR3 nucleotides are TGTGCCAGCAGCTTATGGGGAGGGTCCACCGGGGAGCTGTTTTTT.

CDR3 in amino acids: CASSLTGTGLNQPQHF. CDR3 nucleotide sequence: TGTGCCAGCAGCTTAACCGGGACAGGCCTCAATCAGCCCCAGCATTTT. The V call is TRBV7-8, the J call TRBJ1-5; TRBD1 agrees at 8 bases. The CDR3 runs to 16 residues. Germline loops: CDR1 SGHVS, CDR2 FQNEAQ. The trim removed 2 bases at V and 3 bases at J, leaving 6 bases unmatched. The full variable domain, its missing parts supplied by reference TRBV7-8 and TRBJ1-5, is GAGVSQSPRYKVAKRGQDVALRCDPISGHVSLFWYQQALGQGPEFLTYFQNEAQLDKSGLPSDRFFAERPEGSVSTLKIQRTQQEDSAVYLCASSLTGTGLNQPQHFGDGTRLSIL.

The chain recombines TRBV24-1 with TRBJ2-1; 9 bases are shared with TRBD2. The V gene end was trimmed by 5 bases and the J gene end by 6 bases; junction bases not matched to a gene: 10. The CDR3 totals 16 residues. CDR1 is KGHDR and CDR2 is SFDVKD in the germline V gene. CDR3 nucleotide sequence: TGTGCCACCAGTGGTTGGGCGGGGGGGTCTTCCAATGAGCAGTTCTTC. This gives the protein CATSGWAGGSSNEQFF.

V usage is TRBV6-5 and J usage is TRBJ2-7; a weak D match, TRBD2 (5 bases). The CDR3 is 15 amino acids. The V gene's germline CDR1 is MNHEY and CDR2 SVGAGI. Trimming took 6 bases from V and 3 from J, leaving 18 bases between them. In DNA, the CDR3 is TGTGCCAGCAGAAATCCAGCGCGGGTCATCTACGAGCAGTACTTC. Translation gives CASRNPARVIYEQYF.

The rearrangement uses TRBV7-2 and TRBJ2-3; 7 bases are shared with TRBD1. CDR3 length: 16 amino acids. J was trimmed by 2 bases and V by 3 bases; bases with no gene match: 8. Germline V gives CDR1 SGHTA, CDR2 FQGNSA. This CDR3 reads CASSLGSRGFTDTQYF. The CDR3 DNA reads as TGTGCCAGCAGCTTGGGTAGCAGGGGGTTCACAGATACGCAGTATTTT.

The CDR3 loop reads CASSGRTGLVVKLFF. The CDR3 DNA reads as TGTGCCAGCAGTGGCCGGACAGGGTTGGTTGTGAAACTGTTTTTT. The chain uses TRBV2 and TRBJ1-4, with 8 bases aligning to TRBD1. Trimming cost V 4 bases and J 11 bases; bases outside gene matches: 12. The CDR3 sequence is 15 residues long. Germline-derived CDR1 and CDR2 are SNHLY and FYNNEI.

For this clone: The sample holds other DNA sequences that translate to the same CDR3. In DNA, the CDR3 is TGTGCCAGCAGCGAGGGACAGGGCAACAATCAGCCCCAGCATTTT. It is translated as CASSEGQGNNQPQHF. The genes are TRBV6-5 and TRBJ1-5; TRBD1 matches 9 bases. The germline V gene has CDR1 MNHEY and CDR2 SVGAGI. V lost 6 bases to trimming and J lost 3 bases; unmatched junction nucleotides: 6. The CDR3 loop spans 15 amino acids.

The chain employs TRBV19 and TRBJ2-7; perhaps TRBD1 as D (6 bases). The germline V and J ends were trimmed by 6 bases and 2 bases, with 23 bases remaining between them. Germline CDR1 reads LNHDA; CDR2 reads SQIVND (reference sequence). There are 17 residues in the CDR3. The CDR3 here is CASSRGEGSPPTYEQYF. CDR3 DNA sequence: TGTGCCAGTAGCAGGGGAGAAGGTTCCCCCCCCACCTACGAGCAGTACTTC. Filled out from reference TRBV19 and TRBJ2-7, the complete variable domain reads DGGITQSPKYLFRKEGQNVTLSCEQNLNHDAMYWYRQDPGQGLRLIYYSQIVNDFQKGDIAEGYSVSREKKESFPLTVTSAQKNPTAFYLCASSRGEGSPPTYEQYFGPGTRLTVT.

The CDR3, as DNA: TGTGCCAGCAGTGAAGCTAGCTGGTCCTCCACAGATACGCAGTATTTT. This gives the protein CASSEASWSSTDTQYF. The chain couples TRBV6-1 to TRBJ2-3; D is unresolved. CDR1 MNHNS and CDR2 SASEGT come from the germline V gene. V lost 0 bases to trimming and J lost 2 bases, with 12 bases between them. This CDR3 region has 16 residues.

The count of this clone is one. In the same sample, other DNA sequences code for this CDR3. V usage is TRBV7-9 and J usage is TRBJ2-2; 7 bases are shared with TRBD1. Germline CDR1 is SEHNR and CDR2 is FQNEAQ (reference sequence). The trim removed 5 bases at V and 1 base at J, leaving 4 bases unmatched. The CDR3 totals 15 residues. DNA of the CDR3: TGTGCCAGCAGCCCGCGGACAGGGAACACCGGGGAGCTGTTTTTT. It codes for CASSPRTGNTGELFF.

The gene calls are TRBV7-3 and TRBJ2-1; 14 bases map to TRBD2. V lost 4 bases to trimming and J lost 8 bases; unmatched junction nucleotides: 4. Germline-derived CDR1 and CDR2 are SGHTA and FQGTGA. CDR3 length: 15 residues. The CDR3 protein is CASSSGTSGGYEQFF. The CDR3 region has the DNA TGTGCCAGCAGCTCCGGGACTAGCGGGGGATATGAGCAGTTCTTC.

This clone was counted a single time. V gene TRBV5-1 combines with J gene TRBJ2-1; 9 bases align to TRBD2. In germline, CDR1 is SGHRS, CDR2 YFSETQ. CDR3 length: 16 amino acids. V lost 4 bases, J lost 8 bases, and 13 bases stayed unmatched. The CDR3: CASSPHRRGGPYEQFF. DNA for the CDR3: TGCGCCAGCAGCCCACATAGGCGGGGGGGCCCCTATGAGCAGTTCTTC.

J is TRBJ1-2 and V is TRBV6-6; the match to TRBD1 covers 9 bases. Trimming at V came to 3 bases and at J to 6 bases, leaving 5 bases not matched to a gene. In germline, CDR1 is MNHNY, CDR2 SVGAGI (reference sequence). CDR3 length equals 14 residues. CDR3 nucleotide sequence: TGTGCCAGCAGTTATATCGGGACAGGGAATGGCTACACCTTC. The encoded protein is CASSYIGTGNGYTF.

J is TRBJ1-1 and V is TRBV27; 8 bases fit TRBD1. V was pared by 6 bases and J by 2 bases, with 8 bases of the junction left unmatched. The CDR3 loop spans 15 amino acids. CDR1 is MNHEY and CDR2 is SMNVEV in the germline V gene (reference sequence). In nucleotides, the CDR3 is TGTGCCAGCAGCCAGACAGGGGACCTTAACACTGAAGCTTTCTTT. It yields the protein CASSQTGDLNTEAFF.

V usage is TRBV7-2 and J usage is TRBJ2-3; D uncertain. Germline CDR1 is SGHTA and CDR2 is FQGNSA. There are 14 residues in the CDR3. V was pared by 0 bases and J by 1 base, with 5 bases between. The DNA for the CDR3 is TGTGCCAGCAGCTTAGCGAGCGGCACAGATACGCAGTATTTT. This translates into CASSLASGTDTQYF.

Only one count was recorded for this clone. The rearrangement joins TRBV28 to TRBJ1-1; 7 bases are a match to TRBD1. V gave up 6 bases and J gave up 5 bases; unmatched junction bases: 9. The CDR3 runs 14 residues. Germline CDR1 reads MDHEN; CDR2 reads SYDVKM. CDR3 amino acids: CASRLQGRQTEAFF. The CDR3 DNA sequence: TGTGCCAGCAGATTACAGGGGAGACAGACTGAAGCTTTCTTT. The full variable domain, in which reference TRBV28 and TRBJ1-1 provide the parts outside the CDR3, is DVKVTQSSRYLVKRTGEKVFLECVQDMDHENMFWYRQDPGLGLRLIYFSYDVKMKEKGDIPEGYSVSREKKERFSLILESASTNQTSMYLCASRLQGRQTEAFFGQGTRLTVV.

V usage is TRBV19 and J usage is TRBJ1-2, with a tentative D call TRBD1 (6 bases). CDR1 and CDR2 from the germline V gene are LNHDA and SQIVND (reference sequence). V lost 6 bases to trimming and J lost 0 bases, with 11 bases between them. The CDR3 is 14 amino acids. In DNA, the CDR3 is TGTGCCAGTAGGGAACAGGGAACTAACTATGGCTACACCTTC. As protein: CASREQGTNYGYTF.